One and the same sample provided the 23 T cell receptor beta chains below, sequenced in a study of technical replicates of blood from a few donors (dated by TCRdb to between 2016 and 2019). The receptor library was made with the immunoSEQ multiplex PCR assay. Held by TCRdb, this immuneACCESS table contains in-frame sequences only and omits some clones. Under half of the omission traces to an unresolved V gene where checked; the cause of the rest is unknown. The table for this sample lists about 83,000 clones; roughly 94% of them were counted only once. The biggest ten clones account for approximately 0.25% of the sample. The sequenced material came from T cells isolated from PBMCs. Source of these receptors: a human donor in good health.

The chain couples TRBV30 to TRBJ1-1; D uncertain. Germline V gene lookup returns CDR1 GTSNPN and CDR2 SVGIG (reference sequence). The CDR3 runs 12 residues. V was shortened by 2 bases and J by 0 bases, with 4 bases between the two germline ends. In DNA form, the CDR3 reads TGTGCCTGGAGTCCAGTGAACACTGAAGCTTTCTTT. Translating it yields CAWSPVNTEAFF.

The chain links TRBV30 to TRBJ2-7; the match to TRBD1 covers 7 bases. The germline V gene has CDR1 GTSNPN and CDR2 SVGIG (reference sequence). There are 14 residues in the CDR3. V shed 1 base and J 0 bases; nucleotides not matched to a gene: 3. The CDR3: CAWSGQGSSYEQYF. Written as DNA, the CDR3 is TGTGCCTGGAGTGGACAGGGCAGCTCCTACGAGCAGTACTTC.

This sequence joins TRBV9 and TRBJ2-5; 8 bases line up with TRBD2. CDR1 SGDLS and CDR2 YYNGEE come from the germline V gene. The V segment lost 5 bases and the J segment 3 bases; nucleotides outside the gene matches: 15. The CDR3 consists of 17 residues. The CDR3 sequence is CASRSPGRREDEETQYF. The CDR3 DNA is TGTGCCAGCAGGTCCCCCGGGAGGCGGGAGGATGAAGAGACCCAGTACTTC. The full variable domain, completed using reference TRBV9 and TRBJ2-5, is DSGVTQTPKHLITATGQRVTLRCSPRSGDLSVYWYQQSLDQGLQFLIQYYNGEERAKGNILERFSAQQFPDLHSELNLSSLELGDSALYFCASRSPGRREDEETQYFGPGTRLLVL.

The CDR3 spells CASSYEEATEAFF. In DNA, the CDR3 is TGTGCCAGCAGTTACGAGGAAGCCACTGAAGCTTTCTTT. This sequence joins TRBV6-5 and TRBJ1-1; D is unclear. Trimming took 2 bases from V and 4 from J, leaving 8 bases between them. CDR1 and CDR2 (germline): MNHEY, SVGAGI. The CDR3 consists of 13 residues.

J is TRBJ2-1 and V is TRBV27; 10 bases fit TRBD1. Germline V lookup: CDR1 MNHEY, CDR2 SMNVEV (reference sequence). After removal of 3 bases from V and 4 bases from J, the junction contained 18 bases not matched to a gene. This CDR3 has 20 amino acids. The CDR3 protein is CASSFSPGTGVLAGYNEQFF. In nucleotides, the CDR3 is TGTGCCAGCAGTTTCTCCCCCGGGACAGGGGTCTTAGCGGGATACAATGAGCAGTTCTTC.

The chain has TRBV19 and TRBJ2-3; TRBD1 agrees at 10 bases. Germline V CDR1 and CDR2: LNHDA, SQIVND (reference sequence). Trimming cost V 7 bases and J 9 bases; bases outside gene matches: 16. The CDR3 totals 16 residues. The CDR3 reads CASIKPWDRGPQTQYF. CDR3 DNA sequence: TGTGCCAGTATCAAACCCTGGGACAGGGGCCCTCAAACGCAGTATTTT.

The chain combines TRBV5-1 with TRBJ1-3; no clear D gene. Trimming left V 0 bases short and J 0 bases short, with 10 bases between. The CDR3 runs 16 residues. CDR1 is SGHRS and CDR2 is YFSETQ in the germline V gene. CDR3 protein: CASSLDSLHSGNTIYF. In DNA form, the CDR3 reads TGCGCCAGCAGCTTGGATAGTCTGCACTCTGGAAACACCATATATTTT.

Comment on this clone: The junction shows a germline mismatch at one end, possibly a read error. This chain links TRBV27 with TRBJ2-3, with 8 bases identical to TRBD2. CDR3 length: 16 residues. The germline CDR1 and CDR2 sequences are MNHEY and SMNVEV (reference sequence). The CDR3 nucleotides are TGTGCCAGCAGATTATACCTAGCGGGTTTAACAGATACGCAGTATTTT. Translation gives CASRLYLAGLTDTQYF.

The V gene is TRBV9, the J gene TRBJ2-1; D possibly corresponds to TRBD1 (5 bases). Germline V gene sequence: CDR1 SGDLS, CDR2 YYNGEE. V lost 0 bases, J lost 12 bases, and 10 bases lay in between. The CDR3 has 12 residues. CDR3 residues: CASSVDQGPQFF. CDR3 sequence (DNA): TGTGCCAGCAGCGTAGACCAGGGCCCGCAGTTCTTC. Looking up the rest from reference TRBV9 and TRBJ2-1 gives the full variable domain: DSGVTQTPKHLITATGQRVTLRCSPRSGDLSVYWYQQSLDQGLQFLIQYYNGEERAKGNILERFSAQQFPDLHSELNLSSLELGDSALYFCASSVDQGPQFFGPGTRLTVL.

CDR3 in amino acids: CASSLVGGDYEQYF. In DNA form, the CDR3 reads TGCGCCAGCAGCTTGGTGGGGGGTGACTACGAGCAGTACTTC. The V call is TRBV5-1, the J call TRBJ2-7, with a tentative D call TRBD2 (6 bases). Germline V gives CDR1 SGHRS, CDR2 YFSETQ. There are 14 residues in the CDR3. V was cut by 0 bases and J by 3 bases, with 10 bases left in between.

The rearrangement joins TRBV29-1 to TRBJ2-3; D is ambiguous. Germline CDR1 is SQVTM and CDR2 is ANQGSEA. V was pared by 1 base and J by 2 bases, with 7 bases between. The CDR3 loop spans 13 amino acids. The CDR3, as DNA: TGCAGCGTTGAAGTGGAGAACACAGATACGCAGTATTTT. Amino acid sequence: CSVEVENTDTQYF.

The chain uses TRBV29-1 and TRBJ2-7; 9 nucleotides line up with TRBD1. This CDR3 is built from 13 residues. In germline, CDR1 is SQVTM, CDR2 ANQGSEA. Germline trimming cut 5 bases from V and 2 bases from J; bases unmatched to any gene: 4. CDR3 protein: CSVTTGGTYEQYF. DNA for the CDR3: TGCAGCGTTACGACAGGGGGAACCTACGAGCAGTACTTC.

Here the CDR3 DNA reads TGTGCCAGCAGCCCTACATGGGGGGAGGATGAGCAGTTCTTC. Translation gives CASSPTWGEDEQFF. This chain connects TRBV9 to TRBJ2-1, with D maybe TRBD2 (6 bases). This CDR3 region has 14 residues. CDR1 is SGDLS, CDR2 YYNGEE, per germline. The V and J ends lost 4 bases and 8 bases respectively, with 16 bases between them. Drawing the rest from reference TRBV9 and TRBJ2-1, the complete variable domain is DSGVTQTPKHLITATGQRVTLRCSPRSGDLSVYWYQQSLDQGLQFLIQYYNGEERAKGNILERFSAQQFPDLHSELNLSSLELGDSALYFCASSPTWGEDEQFFGPGTRLTVL.

The chain joins TRBV5-3 to TRBJ1-5, with 11 bases fitting TRBD1. TRBV5-3 is placed among ORFs of uncertain function. The CDR3 has 19 residues. The V and J ends lost 4 bases and 1 base, in that order; junction bases with no gene match: 13. CDR3 sequence: CARSRWTGGRRGSNQPQHF. The CDR3 coding sequence is TGTGCCAGAAGCCGATGGACAGGGGGCAGGCGGGGAAGCAATCAGCCCCAGCATTTT.

V usage is TRBV5-6 and J usage is TRBJ2-7, with 8 bases matching TRBD1. Germline V gene lookup returns CDR1 SGHDT and CDR2 YYEEEE. The CDR3 is 15 residues long. V shed 2 bases and J 2 bases; nucleotides not matched to a gene: 6. CDR3 coding DNA: TGTGCCAGCAGCTTTTTAACAGGGGGACCCTACGAGCAGTACTTC. Translating it yields CASSFLTGGPYEQYF.

V gene TRBV5-4 combines with J gene TRBJ2-4; D is perhaps TRBD1 (6 bases). V was pared by 4 bases and J by 1 base, with 15 bases between. CDR1 is SGHNT and CDR2 is YYREEE in the germline V gene (reference sequence). CDR3 length equals 16 residues. The CDR3 nucleotides read TGTGCCAGCAGCGTCGGACAGATTGGTGCCAAAAACATTCAGTACTTC. Translation gives CASSVGQIGAKNIQYF.

This sequence joins TRBV28 and TRBJ2-5; D may be TRBD1 (6 bases). Germline lookup yields CDR1 MDHEN and CDR2 SYDVKM. The CDR3 spans 17 residues. The V end was cut by 6 bases, the J end by 7 bases, with 27 bases between. The CDR3 DNA reads as TGTGCCAGCAGGGAACTTACAGGGAAGACCCAGCTAGGGACCCAGTACTTC. Residues: CASRELTGKTQLGTQYF.

V gene TRBV5-8 combines with J gene TRBJ2-4; 8 bases line up with TRBD2. Germline V gene data show CDR1 as SGHTS and CDR2 as YDEGEE. The ends lost 6 bases at V and 6 bases at J; junction bases unmatched: 8. The CDR3 extends over 14 amino acids. DNA for the CDR3: TGTGCCAGCACACTTCTCGGGGGGGGAAACATTCAGTACTTC. Its translation: CASTLLGGGNIQYF.

This chain links TRBV14 with TRBJ1-3; TRBD1 matches 8 bases. The CDR3 contains 13 residues. The V and J ends lost 8 bases and 2 bases, in that order; junction bases with no gene match: 2. In germline, CDR1 is SGHDN, CDR2 FVKESK. Written as DNA, the CDR3 is TGTGCCAGCCTACAGGGGGCTGGAAACACCATATATTTT. Translated, it gives CASLQGAGNTIYF.

The chain links TRBV7-9 to TRBJ2-7, with 8 nucleotides matching TRBD1. Germline V gene data show CDR1 as SEHNR and CDR2 as FQNEAQ (reference sequence). The CDR3 consists of 17 residues. J was trimmed by 6 bases and V by 0 bases; bases with no gene match: 13. In DNA, the CDR3 is TGTGCCAGCAGCTTAGCGGGATCGGGCAGGGGGCGCGTCGAGCAGTACTTC. It is translated as CASSLAGSGRGRVEQYF.

The CDR3 is CASSPLPGSYNEQFF. CDR3 nucleotides: TGTGCCAGCAGTCCCCTTCCCGGGTCCTACAATGAGCAGTTCTTC. The chain uses TRBV6-4 and TRBJ2-1; D not resolved. Germline CDR1 reads MRHNA; CDR2 reads SNTAGT. This CDR3 comprises 15 residues. Trimming took off 5 bases at V and 1 base at J, with 12 bases between the two ends.

The rearrangement links TRBV2 to TRBJ1-2; 8 bases agree with TRBD1. Germline assignment: CDR1 SNHLY and CDR2 FYNNEI. The J segment lost 6 bases and the V segment lost 2 bases, leaving 5 bases of the junction unmatched. The CDR3 length is 14 residues. The CDR3, as DNA: TGTGCCAGCAGTGAACGGCGACAGGGGAATGGCTACACCTTC. It specifies CASSERRQGNGYTF.

DNA for the CDR3: TGTGCCAGTAGTAGTGATCAGGGGTTCTACGAGCAGTACTTC. Translated, it gives CASSSDQGFYEQYF. The V call is TRBV19, the J call TRBJ2-7; D might be TRBD1 (6 bases). CDR3 size: 14 residues. The V gene's germline CDR1 is LNHDA and CDR2 SQIVND (reference sequence). V was clipped by 4 bases and J by 3 bases, with 13 bases between them.